These 32 T cell receptor beta chains share one sample of origin, sequenced in a study of T cell responses to AZD1222 COVID-19 vaccine. TCRdb's copy holds only in-frame clones and misses some; the assay was immunoSEQ multiplex PCR. The repertoire holds 130,000 to 150,000 clones, with 80% to 95% as singletons. The material was peripheral blood, obtained on day 0 of AZD1222 vaccination. Source of these receptors: an adult in good health.

The J gene is TRBJ1-2, the V gene TRBV18; tentative D call: TRBD1 (5 bases). Trimming removed 0 bases at V and 5 bases at J, with 7 bases between. The CDR3 is made up of 13 amino acids. CDR1 KGHSH and CDR2 LQKENI come from the germline V gene. The CDR3 nucleotides read TGTGCCAGCTCACCACCGGGGCAGTATGGCTACACCTTC. Translated, it gives CASSPPGQYGYTF.

The chain links TRBV6-7 to TRBJ1-6; 7 nucleotides match TRBD1. TRBV6-7 is an open reading frame whose function is uncertain. This CDR3 contains 16 residues. V shed 0 bases and J 9 bases; nucleotides not matched to a gene: 8. This chain's CDR3 is CASSYSILGGGSPLHF. The DNA for the CDR3 is TGTGCCAGCAGTTACTCGATTCTAGGGGGCGGTTCACCCCTCCACTTT.

V usage is TRBV5-5 and J usage is TRBJ1-5, with TRBD1 identical over 9 bases. Germline-derived CDR1 and CDR2 are SGHKS and YYEKEE (reference sequence). V trimming: 0 bases; J trimming: 7 bases; junction bases outside the gene matches: 5. This CDR3 region has 15 residues. CDR3 nucleotide sequence: TGTGCCAGCAGCTTGGGGACAGGGGAGGGCCAGCCCCAGCATTTT. Its translation: CASSLGTGEGQPQHF.

This rearrangement joins TRBV5-5 to TRBJ2-7, with 11 positions matching TRBD2. V was clipped by 3 bases and J by 4 bases; unmatched bases: 6. CDR1 is SGHKS, CDR2 YYEKEE, per germline (reference sequence). The CDR3 has 15 amino acids. In nucleotides, the CDR3 is TGTGCCAGCAGCTCCGGGACTAGCGGACCTTACGAGCAGTACTTC. This sequence encodes CASSSGTSGPYEQYF.

The V gene is TRBV5-4, the J gene TRBJ1-1; 7 bases line up with TRBD1. The length of the CDR3 is 15 residues. V was clipped by 4 bases and J by 5 bases; unmatched bases: 11. The germline V gene has CDR1 SGHNT and CDR2 YYREEE (reference sequence). CDR3 in DNA: TGTGCCAGCAGCCCGCCGGCCTCAGGGGGGACTGAAGCTTTCTTT. It is translated as CASSPPASGGTEAFF.

This clone appeared a single time. The chain carries TRBV14 and TRBJ2-6, with TRBD1 identical over 9 bases. CDR1 and CDR2 from the germline V gene are SGHDN and FVKESK. The CDR3 is 18 residues long. The V segment lost 4 bases and the J segment 1 base; nucleotides outside the gene matches: 8. Here the CDR3 reads CASSLSTGGISGANVLTF. The CDR3 coding sequence is TGTGCCAGCAGCCTGTCGACAGGGGGGATTTCTGGGGCCAACGTCCTGACTTTC.

This chain joins TRBV18 and TRBJ2-2; D tentatively fits TRBD1 or TRBD2 (5 bases each). This CDR3 contains 18 residues. The V end was cut by 3 bases, the J end by 4 bases, with 21 bases between. Looked up from germline, CDR1 is KGHSH and CDR2 is LQKENI. The CDR3 sequence: CASSPLGFGTFSTGELFF. CDR3 DNA sequence: TGTGCCAGCTCACCCCTTGGTTTCGGGACCTTCTCCACCGGGGAGCTGTTTTTT. Together with reference TRBV18 and TRBJ2-2, the CDR3 gives the full variable domain: NAGVMQNPRHLVRRRGQEARLRCSPMKGHSHVYWYRQLPEEGLKFMVYLQKENIIDESGMPKERFSAEFPKEGPSILRIQQVVRGDSAAYFCASSPLGFGTFSTGELFFGEGSRLTVL.

V and J are TRBV5-6 and TRBJ1-2, with D tentatively TRBD1 (5 bases). With 0 bases removed from V and 7 bases from J, the gap between germline ends came to 7 bases. Germline CDR1 is SGHDT and CDR2 is YYEEEE. The CDR3 extends over 12 amino acids. DNA of the CDR3: TGTGCCAGCAGCTTGGTTGGGGGTGGCTACACCTTC. Its protein is CASSLVGGGYTF. Full variable domain (remainder filled in from reference TRBV5-6 and TRBJ1-2): DAGVTQSPTHLIKTRGQQVTLRCSPKSGHDTVSWYQQALGQGPQFIFQYYEEEERQRGNFPDRFSGHQFPNYSSELNVNALLLGDSALYLCASSLVGGGYTFGSGTRLTVV.

This chain connects TRBV6-5 to TRBJ2-1, with 7 bases fitting TRBD2. The germline V gene encodes CDR1 MNHEY and CDR2 SVGAGI. This CDR3 region has 15 residues. Trimming removed 1 base from V and 4 bases from J; junction bases left unmatched: 4. CDR3 region: CASSYLAGAYNEQFF. CDR3 coding DNA: TGTGCCAGCAGTTACTTGGCGGGAGCTTACAATGAGCAGTTCTTC.

This chain uses TRBV27 with TRBJ1-3; D is possibly TRBD1 (5 bases). CDR3 length equals 15 residues. Trimming pared 3 bases from V and 4 bases from J, leaving 13 bases between. Germline V gene sequence: CDR1 MNHEY, CDR2 SMNVEV (reference sequence). CDR3 DNA: TGTGCCAGCAGTTTTTCAATGGACACCGGAAACACCATATATTTT. Amino acid sequence: CASSFSMDTGNTIYF.

The chain uses TRBV5-8 and TRBJ2-3; 8 bases agree with TRBD2. Germline values: CDR1 SGHTS, CDR2 YDEGEE. V shed 6 bases, J shed 10 bases, and the junction held 7 bases outside the gene matches. The CDR3 loop spans 12 amino acids. CDR3 bases: TGTGCCAGCAACGGAAGGACTAGCCCGCAGTATTTT. Translated: CASNGRTSPQYF.

The gene calls are TRBV30 and TRBJ2-1, with D possibly matching TRBD2 (6 bases). Trimming removed 4 bases at V and 9 bases at J, with 19 bases between. Germline CDR1 GTSNPN, CDR2 SVGIG (reference sequence). The CDR3 runs 14 residues. CDR3 nucleotide sequence: TGTGCCTGGAAGCCGGCTAGCGTTGTTAGTGAGCAGTTCTTC. Translation gives CAWKPASVVSEQFF.

V and J are TRBV9 and TRBJ1-1; 7 positions match TRBD1. Germline V gene data show CDR1 as SGDLS and CDR2 as YYNGEE. Trimming took 3 bases from V and 1 from J; bases not matched to a gene: 6. The length of the CDR3 is 15 residues. CDR3 in DNA: TGTGCCAGCAGCGCAGTAACAGGGGAGAACACTGAAGCTTTCTTT. Its translation: CASSAVTGENTEAFF.

Regarding this clone: The same CDR3 is also encoded by other DNA sequences in this sample. The CDR3 nucleotides read TGTGCCAGCAGCCCTCCGCCCTCCTACGAGCAGTACTTC. Its protein is CASSPPPSYEQYF. The chain carries TRBV7-9 and TRBJ2-7, with D uncertain. This CDR3 comprises 13 residues. CDR1 is SEHNR and CDR2 is FQNEAQ in the germline V gene (reference sequence). V was cut by 5 bases and J by 0 bases, with 8 bases left in between. The full variable domain, in which reference TRBV7-9 and TRBJ2-7 provide the parts outside the CDR3, is DTGVSQNPRHKITKRGQNVTFRCDPISEHNRLYWYRQTLGQGPEFLTYFQNEAQLEKSRLLSDRFSAERPKGSFSTLEIQRTEQGDSAMYLCASSPPPSYEQYFGPGTRLTVT.

The chain recombines TRBV6-8 with TRBJ1-4; 8 bases align to TRBD1. From germline, CDR1 is MNHGY and CDR2 SAAAGT. Trimming removed 10 bases from V and 3 bases from J; junction bases left unmatched: 1. CDR3 size: 12 residues. Here the CDR3 reads CAKDRANEKLFF. CDR3 DNA sequence: TGTGCCAAGGACAGGGCTAATGAAAAACTGTTTTTT.

J is TRBJ1-5 and V is TRBV9; possibly TRBD1 for D (5 bases). V lost 2 bases to trimming and J lost 9 bases, with 21 bases between them. This CDR3 region has 16 residues. The V gene's germline CDR1 is SGDLS and CDR2 YYNGEE. In nucleotides, the CDR3 is TGTGCCAGCAGCGTCGACAGCGATGGGCGTCTAGGGCCCCAGCATTTT. Amino acid sequence: CASSVDSDGRLGPQHF.

The genes are TRBV3-1 (or the pseudogene TRBV3-2) and TRBJ2-7; 14 nucleotides agree with TRBD2. Trimming removed 4 bases from V and 6 bases from J; junction bases left unmatched: 8. Germline lookup yields CDR1 LGHDT and CDR2 YNNKEL (reference sequence). The CDR3 has 16 amino acids. The CDR3 here is CASSPVTSGRALEQYF. CDR3 in DNA: TGTGCCAGCAGCCCAGTGACTAGCGGGAGGGCCCTCGAGCAGTACTTC.

This chain links TRBV30 with TRBJ1-2; D not certain. The V end was cut by 2 bases, the J end by 0 bases, with 13 bases between. Germline values: CDR1 GTSNPN, CDR2 SVGIG (reference sequence). There are 15 residues in the CDR3. The CDR3 here is CAWSPWTGTNYGYTF. The CDR3 region has the DNA TGTGCCTGGAGTCCTTGGACGGGTACTAACTATGGCTACACCTTC.

The V and J genes are TRBV18 and TRBJ1-5, with 11 bases matching TRBD1. J gave up 2 bases and V 5 bases, and 8 bases lay outside the gene matches. Germline CDR1 is KGHSH and CDR2 is LQKENI. The CDR3 runs to 17 residues. DNA of the CDR3: TGTGCCAGCTCAACGGGGACAGGGGGAGGGGGCAATCAGCCCCAGCATTTT. Protein product: CASSTGTGGGGNQPQHF.

The genes are TRBV2 and TRBJ1-4; 9 bases are shared with TRBD1. CDR1 SNHLY and CDR2 FYNNEI come from the germline V gene. Trimming at V came to 4 bases and at J to 4 bases, leaving 4 bases not matched to a gene. The CDR3 sequence is 15 residues long. The CDR3 spells CASSGLTGGNEKLFF. The CDR3 DNA reads TGTGCCAGCAGTGGATTGACAGGGGGTAATGAAAAACTGTTTTTT. The entire variable domain, with the rest obtained from reference TRBV2 and TRBJ1-4, is as follows: EPEVTQTPSHQVTQMGQEVILRCVPISNHLYFYWYRQILGQKVEFLVSFYNNEISEKSEIFDDQFSVERPDGSNFTLKIRSTKLEDSAMYFCASSGLTGGNEKLFFGSGTQLSVL.

The chain combines TRBV3-1 (or the pseudogene TRBV3-2) with TRBJ2-1; 9 bases line up with TRBD2. Per germline, CDR1 LGHDT and CDR2 YNNKEL (reference sequence). V lost 1 base to trimming and J lost 8 bases; unmatched junction nucleotides: 9. The CDR3 is 16 residues long. The CDR3 here is CASSQGYAGGIYEQFF. CDR3 DNA sequence: TGTGCCAGCAGCCAAGGATACGCGGGAGGGATATATGAGCAGTTCTTC.

This sequence joins TRBV5-1 and TRBJ1-4, with D perhaps TRBD1 (6 bases). The CDR3 length is 15 residues. V lost 0 bases and J lost 2, with 8 bases in between. CDR1 is SGHRS, CDR2 YFSETQ, per germline. CDR3 nucleotides: TGCGCCAGCAGCTTGGGGCAGGGGACTAATGAAAAACTGTTTTTT. It encodes CASSLGQGTNEKLFF.

This chain joins TRBV7-3 and TRBJ1-6; D is ambiguous. Trimming shortened V by 9 bases and J by 0 bases, and 6 bases separated the two germline ends. Per germline, CDR1 SGHTA and CDR2 FQGTGA. This CDR3 contains 13 residues. CDR3 coding DNA: TGTGCCAGTTCTAGCTCCTATAATTCACCCCTCCACTTT. Amino acid sequence: CASSSSYNSPLHF. Together with reference TRBV7-3 and TRBJ1-6, the CDR3 gives the full variable domain: GAGVSQTPSNKVTEKGKYVELRCDPISGHTALYWYRQSLGQGPEFLIYFQGTGAADDSGLPNDRFFAVRPEGSVSTLKIQRTERGDSAVYLCASSSSYNSPLHFGNGTRLTVT.

V usage is TRBV7-9 and J usage is TRBJ2-2; a possible D gene is TRBD1 (6 bases). Germline assignment: CDR1 SEHNR and CDR2 FQNEAQ (reference sequence). There are 14 residues in the CDR3. V lost 5 bases to trimming and J lost 4 bases, with 11 bases between them. Here the CDR3 reads CASSTDRLTGELFF. The CDR3 DNA reads as TGTGCCAGCAGCACCGACAGGCTCACCGGGGAGCTGTTTTTT.

The chain couples TRBV4-1 to TRBJ1-4; D is ambiguous. V gave up 6 bases and J gave up 0 bases, with 11 bases separating them. The CDR3 totals 15 residues. Germline V gives CDR1 MGHRA, CDR2 YSYEKL. The CDR3, as DNA: TGCGCCAGCAGACTCGACGGTGCAACTAATGAAAAACTGTTTTTT. Translated: CASRLDGATNEKLFF.

The V and J genes are TRBV24-1 and TRBJ2-1; 12 nucleotides line up with TRBD1. CDR3 size: 16 residues. In germline, CDR1 is KGHDR, CDR2 SFDVKD. V gave up 1 base and J gave up 8 bases; unmatched junction bases: 5. CDR3 nucleotide sequence: TGTGCCACCAGTGATTTAAGGGGACAGGGGGCCGATGAGCAGTTCTTC. This encodes CATSDLRGQGADEQFF.

The chain combines TRBV7-3 with TRBJ1-1; D perhaps matches TRBD1 (5 bases). Trimming removed 5 bases at V and 6 bases at J, with 13 bases between. Germline values: CDR1 SGHTA, CDR2 FQGTGA. This CDR3 is built from 13 residues. CDR3 sequence reads: CASSKLRESEAFF. For the CDR3, the DNA is TGTGCCAGCAGCAAGCTCAGGGAGTCTGAAGCTTTCTTT.

The rearrangement uses TRBV3-1 (or the pseudogene TRBV3-2) and TRBJ2-4, with D uncertain. V was clipped by 0 bases and J by 8 bases, with 14 bases between them. CDR3 length: 15 residues. CDR1 and CDR2 (germline): LGHDT, YNNKEL (reference sequence). CDR3 DNA: TGTGCCAGCAGCCAAGATCAGCGTAGCTGGCACATTCAGTACTTC. Its protein product is CASSQDQRSWHIQYF.

The V call is TRBV6-5, the J call TRBJ1-5; no reliable D call. V lost 10 bases to trimming and J lost 6 bases, with 16 bases between them. This CDR3 has 13 residues. Germline CDR1 reads MNHEY; CDR2 reads SVGAGI. The CDR3 region has the DNA TGTGCCACCGCCCTTCGGAGGGTTCAGCCCCAGCATTTT. Its translation: CATALRRVQPQHF.

The chain employs TRBV19 and TRBJ2-1; 8 bases align to TRBD2. The CDR3 is 17 amino acids. The V and J ends lost 0 bases and 8 bases, in that order; junction bases with no gene match: 12. The V gene's germline CDR1 is LNHDA and CDR2 SQIVND (reference sequence). In DNA, the CDR3 is TGTGCCAGTAGTATAGATGAGCTGAGCGGGAGAGGCTATGAGCAGTTCTTC. Amino acids: CASSIDELSGRGYEQFF.

V and J are TRBV11-2 and TRBJ2-7; 10 positions agree with TRBD2. This CDR3 spans 14 amino acids. With 5 bases clipped from V and 7 bases from J, the junction kept 8 bases outside the gene matches. The V gene's germline CDR1 is SGHAT and CDR2 FQNNGV. CDR3 protein: CASSTGTSAGEQYF. The CDR3 region has the DNA TGTGCCAGCAGCACCGGGACTAGCGCCGGGGAGCAGTACTTC.

The rearrangement uses TRBV11-2 and TRBJ1-2; unclear D gene. Germline V CDR1 and CDR2: SGHAT, FQNNGV. With 1 base removed from V and 4 bases from J, the gap between germline ends came to 7 bases. This CDR3 spans 13 amino acids. Here the CDR3 reads CASSLADLYGYTF. CDR3 DNA: TGTGCCAGCAGCTTAGCGGACCTCTATGGCTACACCTTC.